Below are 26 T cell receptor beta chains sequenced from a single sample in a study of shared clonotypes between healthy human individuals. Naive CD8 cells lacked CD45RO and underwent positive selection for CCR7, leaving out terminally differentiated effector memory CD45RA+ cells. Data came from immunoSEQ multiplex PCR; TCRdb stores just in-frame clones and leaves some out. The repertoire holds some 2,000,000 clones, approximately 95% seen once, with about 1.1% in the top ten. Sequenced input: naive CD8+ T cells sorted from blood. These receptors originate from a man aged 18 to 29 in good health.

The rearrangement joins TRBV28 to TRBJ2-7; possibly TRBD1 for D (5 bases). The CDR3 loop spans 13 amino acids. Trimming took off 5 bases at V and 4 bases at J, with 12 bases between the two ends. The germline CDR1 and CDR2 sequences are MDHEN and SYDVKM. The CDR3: CASSEQGIYEQYF. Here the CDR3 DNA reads TGTGCCAGCAGTGAGCAGGGAATTTACGAGCAGTACTTC.

The CDR3 DNA reads TGTGCCAGCAGTACAACAGGGGGCCTAGAGACCCAGTACTTC. Its protein product is CASSTTGGLETQYF. This chain joins TRBV27 and TRBJ2-5, with 9 nucleotides matching TRBD1. Germline V CDR1 and CDR2: MNHEY, SMNVEV (reference sequence). After removal of 5 bases from V and 4 bases from J, the junction contained 5 bases not matched to a gene. CDR3 length equals 14 residues.

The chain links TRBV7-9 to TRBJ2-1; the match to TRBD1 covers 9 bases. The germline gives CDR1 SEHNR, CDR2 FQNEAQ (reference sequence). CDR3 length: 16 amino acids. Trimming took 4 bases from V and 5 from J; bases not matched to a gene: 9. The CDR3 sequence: CASSSLDRGDHNEQFF. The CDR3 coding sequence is TGTGCCAGCAGCTCGCTAGACAGGGGGGACCACAATGAGCAGTTCTTC. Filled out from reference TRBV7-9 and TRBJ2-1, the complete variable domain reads DTGVSQNPRHKITKRGQNVTFRCDPISEHNRLYWYRQTLGQGPEFLTYFQNEAQLEKSRLLSDRFSAERPKGSFSTLEIQRTEQGDSAMYLCASSSLDRGDHNEQFFGPGTRLTVL.

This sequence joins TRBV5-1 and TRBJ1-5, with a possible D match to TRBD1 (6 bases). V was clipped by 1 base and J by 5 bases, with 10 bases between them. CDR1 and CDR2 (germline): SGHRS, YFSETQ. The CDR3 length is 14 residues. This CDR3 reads CASSLLAGDQPQHF. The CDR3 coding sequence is TGCGCCAGCAGCTTGTTGGCAGGGGATCAGCCCCAGCATTTT.

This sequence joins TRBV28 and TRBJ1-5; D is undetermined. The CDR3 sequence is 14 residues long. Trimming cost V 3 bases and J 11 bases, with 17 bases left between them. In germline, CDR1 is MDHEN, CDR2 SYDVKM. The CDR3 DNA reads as TGTGCCAGCAGTTTCCCCTCTGGGAGGAGATCCCAGCATTTT. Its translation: CASSFPSGRRSQHF.

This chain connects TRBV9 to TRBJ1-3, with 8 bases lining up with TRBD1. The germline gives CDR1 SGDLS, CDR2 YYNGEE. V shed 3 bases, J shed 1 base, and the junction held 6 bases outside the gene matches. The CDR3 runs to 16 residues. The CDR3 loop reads CASSGEGQASGNTIYF. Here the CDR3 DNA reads TGTGCCAGCAGCGGGGAGGGACAGGCATCTGGAAACACCATATATTTT.

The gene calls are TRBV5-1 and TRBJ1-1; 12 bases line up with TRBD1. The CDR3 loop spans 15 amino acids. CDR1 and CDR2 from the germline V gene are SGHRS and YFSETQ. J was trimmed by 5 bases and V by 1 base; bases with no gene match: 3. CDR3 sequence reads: CASSLTGQGATEAFF. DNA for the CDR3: TGCGCCAGCAGCTTGACGGGACAGGGGGCGACTGAAGCTTTCTTT.

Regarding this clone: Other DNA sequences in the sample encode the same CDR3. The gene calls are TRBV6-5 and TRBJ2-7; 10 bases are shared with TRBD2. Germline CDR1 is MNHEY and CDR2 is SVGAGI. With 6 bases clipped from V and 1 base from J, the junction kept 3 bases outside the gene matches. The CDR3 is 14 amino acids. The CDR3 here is CASSGTSASYEQYF. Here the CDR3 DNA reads TGTGCCAGCAGCGGGACTAGCGCGTCCTACGAGCAGTACTTC.

The CDR3 DNA is TGTGCCAGCAGTTTCGTCTACGTGGGAGGGATTAACAATGAGCAGTTCTTC. Translating it yields CASSFVYVGGINNEQFF. V is TRBV27 and J is TRBJ2-1; the match to TRBD2 covers 7 bases. Germline trimming cut 3 bases from V and 5 bases from J; bases unmatched to any gene: 13. CDR1 MNHEY and CDR2 SMNVEV come from the germline V gene (reference sequence). The CDR3 sequence is 17 residues long.

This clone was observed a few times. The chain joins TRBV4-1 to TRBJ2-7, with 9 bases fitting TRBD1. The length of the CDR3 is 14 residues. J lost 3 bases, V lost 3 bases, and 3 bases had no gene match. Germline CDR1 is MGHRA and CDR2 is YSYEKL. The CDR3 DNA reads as TGCGCCAGCAGCCACCGGGACAGGGACTACGAGCAGTACTTC. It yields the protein CASSHRDRDYEQYF.

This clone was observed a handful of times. CDR3 coding DNA: TGTGCCAGTAGCCGGGGACAGGGTGACTATGGCTACACCTTC. Translation: CASSRGQGDYGYTF. This chain links TRBV19 with TRBJ1-2; 9 bases map to TRBD1. The germline gives CDR1 LNHDA, CDR2 SQIVND (reference sequence). The CDR3 extends over 14 amino acids. Unmatched junction bases numbered 5, after V lost 6 bases and J lost 3 bases.

CDR3 amino acids: CASSQVYEQYF. CDR3 bases: TGCGCCAGCAGCCAGGTCTACGAGCAGTACTTC. The chain links TRBV4-1 to TRBJ2-7, with D unresolved. This CDR3 contains 11 residues. The V gene's germline CDR1 is MGHRA and CDR2 YSYEKL. Trimming stripped 3 bases from V and 3 bases from J, with 3 bases between.

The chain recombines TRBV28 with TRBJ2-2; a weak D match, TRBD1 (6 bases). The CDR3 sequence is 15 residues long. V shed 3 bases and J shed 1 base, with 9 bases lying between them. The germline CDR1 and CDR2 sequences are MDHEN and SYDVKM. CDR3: CASSFWTENTGELFF. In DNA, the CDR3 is TGTGCCAGCAGTTTCTGGACAGAGAACACCGGGGAGCTGTTTTTT.

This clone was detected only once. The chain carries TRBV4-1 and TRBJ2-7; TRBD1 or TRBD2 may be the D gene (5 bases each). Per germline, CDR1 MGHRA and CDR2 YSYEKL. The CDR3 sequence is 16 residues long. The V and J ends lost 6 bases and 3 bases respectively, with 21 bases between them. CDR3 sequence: CASSLLPGPNLYEQYF. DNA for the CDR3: TGCGCCAGCAGTCTTCTACCGGGACCGAACCTCTACGAGCAGTACTTC.

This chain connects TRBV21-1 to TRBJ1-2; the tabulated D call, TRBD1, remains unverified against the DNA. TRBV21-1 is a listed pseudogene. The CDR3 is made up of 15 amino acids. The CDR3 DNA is TGTGCCAGCAGCAAACGGGACAGACTATTCTATGGCTACACCTTC. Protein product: CASSKRDRLFYGYTF.

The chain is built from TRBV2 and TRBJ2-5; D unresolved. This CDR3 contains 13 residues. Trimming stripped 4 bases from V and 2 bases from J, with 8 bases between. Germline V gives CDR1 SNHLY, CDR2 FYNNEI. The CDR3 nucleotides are TGTGCCAGCAGTGTGAACCCTCAAGAGACCCAGTACTTC. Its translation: CASSVNPQETQYF.

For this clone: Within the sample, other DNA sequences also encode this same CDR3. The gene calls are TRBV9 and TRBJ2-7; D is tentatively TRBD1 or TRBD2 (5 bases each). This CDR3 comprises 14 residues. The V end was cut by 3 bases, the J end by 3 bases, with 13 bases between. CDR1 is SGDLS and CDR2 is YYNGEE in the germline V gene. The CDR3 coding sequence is TGTGCCAGCAGCGCCGGTGGGGGTGGCTACGAGCAGTACTTC. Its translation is CASSAGGGGYEQYF.

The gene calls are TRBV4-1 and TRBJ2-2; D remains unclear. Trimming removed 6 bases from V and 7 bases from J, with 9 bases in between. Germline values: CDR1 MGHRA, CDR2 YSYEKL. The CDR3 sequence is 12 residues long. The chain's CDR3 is CASRWTDGELFF. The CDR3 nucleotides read TGCGCCAGCAGGTGGACGGACGGGGAGCTGTTTTTT.

The CDR3 DNA reads as TGTGCCAGCAGCTTAGCCAGACTAGCGTCCTACGAGCAGTACTTC. Translation: CASSLARLASYEQYF. The chain uses TRBV11-2 and TRBJ2-7; 8 bases line up with TRBD2. The CDR3 loop spans 15 amino acids. Germline CDR1 SGHAT, CDR2 FQNNGV. V lost 1 base, J lost 1 base, and 3 bases stayed unmatched.

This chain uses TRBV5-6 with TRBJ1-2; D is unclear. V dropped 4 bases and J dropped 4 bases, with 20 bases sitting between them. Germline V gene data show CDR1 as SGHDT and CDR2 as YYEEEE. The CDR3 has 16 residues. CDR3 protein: CASSLGVNPYTYGYTF. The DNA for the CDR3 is TGTGCCAGCAGCCTGGGAGTAAACCCCTATACCTATGGCTACACCTTC.

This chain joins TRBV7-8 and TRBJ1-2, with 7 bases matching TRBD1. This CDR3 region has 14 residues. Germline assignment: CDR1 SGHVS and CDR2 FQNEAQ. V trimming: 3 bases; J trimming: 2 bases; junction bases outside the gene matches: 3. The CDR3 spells CASSLGTANYGYTF. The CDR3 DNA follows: TGTGCCAGCAGCTTGGGGACAGCCAACTATGGCTACACCTTC.

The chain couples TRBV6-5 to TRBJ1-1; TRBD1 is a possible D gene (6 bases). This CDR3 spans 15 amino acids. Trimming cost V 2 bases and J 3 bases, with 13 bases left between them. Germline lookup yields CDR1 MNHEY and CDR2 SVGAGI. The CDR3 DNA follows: TGTGCCAGCAGTTACCGGCCGGGGGGCTACACTGAAGCTTTCTTT. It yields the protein CASSYRPGGYTEAFF.

Here the CDR3 DNA reads TGCAGCGTTGTCGAAGGATCGAACACTGAAGCTTTCTTT. Protein product: CSVVEGSNTEAFF. The rearrangement uses TRBV29-1 and TRBJ1-1; D is ambiguous. The CDR3 extends over 13 amino acids. The ends were cut back, 4 bases at V and 1 base at J, with 10 bases in the middle. Germline V gene lookup returns CDR1 SQVTM and CDR2 ANQGSEA.

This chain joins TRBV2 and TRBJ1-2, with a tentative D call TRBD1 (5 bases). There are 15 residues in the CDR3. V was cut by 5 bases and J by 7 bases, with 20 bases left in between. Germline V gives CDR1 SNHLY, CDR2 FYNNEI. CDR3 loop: CASSQQEYGVGGYTF. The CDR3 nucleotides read TGTGCCAGCAGTCAACAGGAATATGGGGTCGGTGGCTACACCTTC. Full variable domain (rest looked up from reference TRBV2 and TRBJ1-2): EPEVTQTPSHQVTQMGQEVILRCVPISNHLYFYWYRQILGQKVEFLVSFYNNEISEKSEIFDDQFSVERPDGSNFTLKIRSTKLEDSAMYFCASSQQEYGVGGYTFGSGTRLTVV.

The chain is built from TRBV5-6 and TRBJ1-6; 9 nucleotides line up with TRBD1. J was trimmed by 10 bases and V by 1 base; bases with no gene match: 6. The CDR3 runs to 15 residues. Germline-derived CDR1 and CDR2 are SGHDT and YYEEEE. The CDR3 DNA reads TGTGCCAGCAGCTTGTTTGGGACAGGGACATCACCCCTCCACTTT. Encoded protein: CASSLFGTGTSPLHF.

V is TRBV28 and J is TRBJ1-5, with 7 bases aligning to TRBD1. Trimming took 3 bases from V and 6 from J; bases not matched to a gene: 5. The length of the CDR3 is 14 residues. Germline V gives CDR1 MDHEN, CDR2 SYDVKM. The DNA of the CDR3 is TGTGCCAGCAGTTTGGAGGGGGCCGGTCAGCCCCAGCATTTT. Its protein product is CASSLEGAGQPQHF. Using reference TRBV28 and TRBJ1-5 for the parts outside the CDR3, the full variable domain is DVKVTQSSRYLVKRTGEKVFLECVQDMDHENMFWYRQDPGLGLRLIYFSYDVKMKEKGDIPEGYSVSREKKERFSLILESASTNQTSMYLCASSLEGAGQPQHFGDGTRLSIL.